Here is one TCR beta chain with its context. Antigen specificity is unknown. Each diabetic donor fulfilled classification criteria for either type 1 or type 2. This record belongs to a study of type 1 and type 2 diabetes patients. Whole-study context: The cohort mixed type 1 diabetes, type 2 diabetes and nondiabetic donors. Magnetic bead positive selection isolated CD4+ or CD8+ T cells from PBMCs.

This CDR3 region has 14 residues. The V gene lost 2 bases and the J gene lost 0 bases, with 5 bases spanning the gap. Germline CDR1 is DFQATT and CDR2 is SNEGSKA (reference sequence). Study observations and caveats: Groups were not age- or gender-matched, which may bias interpretation.

The PCR template was genomic DNA. The TCR beta CDR3 region was amplified using 30 forward and 13 reverse primers. TCRdb reprocessed the multiplex PCR reads via MiXCR and lists one record per CDR3 protein. The sample consists of 280,000 or so distinct CDR3 sequences, roughly 50% of them appearing once. The material sequenced was peripheral blood mononuclear cells (PBMCs). The sequence derives from a man aged 18 to 29 with type 2 diabetes. This chain connects TRBV20-1 to TRBJ1-6; unclear D gene. The CDR3 is CSARQVSYNSPLHF. The CDR3 DNA reads as TGCAGTGCTAGACAGGTCTCCTATAATTCACCCCTCCACTTT.